This TCR beta chain derives from a study of blood T cell repertoires in COVID-19. The protocol was immunoSEQ multiplex PCR, while the TCRdb copy is restricted to in-frame clones and leaves out a portion. The sample records roughly 300,000 clones, approximately 85% being singletons. The CDR3 spans 15 residues. The ends were cut back, 5 bases at V and 2 bases at J, with 15 bases in the middle. CDR1 is MNHEY, CDR2 SVGAGI, per germline. The sequence derives from a man in his late teens or twenties with active or convalescent COVID-19. Sequencing was carried out using peripheral blood. The chain recombines TRBV6-5 with TRBJ1-2; the D is unclear. The CDR3 loop reads CASSRSPRGNYGYTF. The CDR3 bases are TGTGCCAGCAGTCGAAGTCCCCGAGGAAACTATGGCTACACCTTC.